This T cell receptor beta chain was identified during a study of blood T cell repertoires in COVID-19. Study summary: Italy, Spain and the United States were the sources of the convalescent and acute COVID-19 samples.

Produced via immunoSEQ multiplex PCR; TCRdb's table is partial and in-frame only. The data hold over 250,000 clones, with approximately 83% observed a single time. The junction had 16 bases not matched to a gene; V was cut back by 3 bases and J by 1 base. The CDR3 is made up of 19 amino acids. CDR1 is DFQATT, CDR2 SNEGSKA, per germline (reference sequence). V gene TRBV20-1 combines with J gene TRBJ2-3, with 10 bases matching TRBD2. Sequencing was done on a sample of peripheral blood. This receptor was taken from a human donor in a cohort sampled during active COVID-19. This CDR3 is CSASGRGSGRTYGTDTQYF. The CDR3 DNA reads TGCAGTGCTAGTGGCCGGGGTAGCGGGAGGACTTATGGCACAGATACGCAGTATTTT.